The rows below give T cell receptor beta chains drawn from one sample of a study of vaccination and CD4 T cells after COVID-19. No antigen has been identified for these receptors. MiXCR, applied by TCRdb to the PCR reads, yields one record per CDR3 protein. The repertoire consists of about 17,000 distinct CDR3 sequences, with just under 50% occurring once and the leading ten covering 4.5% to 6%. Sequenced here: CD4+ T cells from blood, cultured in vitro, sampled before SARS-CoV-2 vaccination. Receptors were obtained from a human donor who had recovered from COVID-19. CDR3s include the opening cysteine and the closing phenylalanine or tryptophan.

CDR3 protein: CASSQVPFVGRVNEQYF; V gene: TRBV14; J gene: TRBJ2-7
CDR3 protein: CASSRTSGSNTGELFF; V gene: TRBV6-1; J gene: TRBJ2-2
CDR3 protein: CASSQVAGDQETQYF; V gene: TRBV3-1; J gene: TRBJ2-5
CDR3 protein: CATSRDWSPSNQPQHF; V gene: TRBV15; J gene: TRBJ1-5
CDR3 protein: CASSPGARGDTQYF; V gene: TRBV9; J gene: TRBJ2-3
CDR3 protein: CASSETGHSSPLHF; V gene: TRBV6-1; J gene: TRBJ1-6
CDR3 protein: CSARQGGETQYF; V gene: TRBV20-1; J gene: TRBJ2-5
CDR3 protein: CASRPLGQGNYGYTF; V gene: TRBV6-1; J gene: TRBJ1-2
CDR3 protein: CASSRPGLAGGRNTGELFF; V gene: TRBV7-2; J gene: TRBJ2-2
CDR3 protein: CASTPGADGYEQYF; V gene: TRBV7-2; J gene: TRBJ2-7
CDR3 protein: CASSEAFDNEQFF; V gene: TRBV2; J gene: TRBJ2-1
CDR3 protein: CASRQGLNQPQHF; V gene: TRBV19; J gene: TRBJ1-5
CDR3 protein: CASSITGGSIKLFF; V gene: TRBV27; J gene: TRBJ2-2
CDR3 protein: CASSLVAGDTIYF; V gene: TRBV7-2; J gene: TRBJ1-3
CDR3 protein: CSATASGQGFSGANVLTF; V gene: TRBV20-1; J gene: TRBJ2-6
CDR3 protein: CASRDLLGPTDTQYF; V gene: TRBV6-1; J gene: TRBJ2-3
CDR3 protein: CASRQAEYSYEQYF; V gene: TRBV28; J gene: TRBJ2-7
CDR3 protein: CASSLLVRGQGLFDGTEAFF; V gene: TRBV28; J gene: TRBJ1-1
CDR3 protein: CASSEVGVGEQYF; V gene: TRBV6-1; J gene: TRBJ2-7
CDR3 protein: CASSFPDRNTEAFF; V gene: TRBV5-4; J gene: TRBJ1-1
CDR3 protein: CASSLVASGPGDIQYF; V gene: TRBV7-2; J gene: TRBJ2-4
CDR3 protein: CATSGPQGADYGYTF; V gene: TRBV15; J gene: TRBJ1-2
CDR3 protein: CASSYSNPGLEGYTF; V gene: TRBV6-5; J gene: TRBJ1-2
CDR3 protein: CASSDNGGKTEAFF; V gene: TRBV6-1; J gene: TRBJ1-1
CDR3 protein: CATAYRESSYNSPLHF; V gene: TRBV6-1; J gene: TRBJ1-6
CDR3 protein: CASVYSRDYGYTF; V gene: TRBV2; J gene: TRBJ1-2
CDR3 protein: CASSFEKAYYGYTF; V gene: TRBV28; J gene: TRBJ1-2
CDR3 protein: CASKVPHSGANVLTF; V gene: TRBV19; J gene: TRBJ2-6
CDR3 protein: CASGRAKNIQYF; V gene: TRBV6-1; J gene: TRBJ2-4
CDR3 protein: CSARTSGRTYNEQFF; V gene: TRBV20-1; J gene: TRBJ2-1
CDR3 protein: CASSLVGGLRTGELFF; V gene: TRBV7-2; J gene: TRBJ2-2
CDR3 protein: CSAREVRASNQPQHF; V gene: TRBV20-1; J gene: TRBJ1-5
CDR3 protein: CASSFDRARIAEAFF; V gene: TRBV28; J gene: TRBJ1-1
CDR3 protein: CASSQKRDSPLHF; V gene: TRBV7-9; J gene: TRBJ1-6
CDR3 protein: CASSVAGRAEKGYTF; V gene: TRBV7-9; J gene: TRBJ1-2
CDR3 protein: CASSRSNEKLFF; V gene: TRBV7-2; J gene: TRBJ1-4
CDR3 protein: CSARDPRGGTGELFF; V gene: TRBV20-1; J gene: TRBJ2-2
CDR3 protein: CASSEMAGEQFF; V gene: TRBV6-1; J gene: TRBJ2-1
CDR3 protein: CASSLGLADTDTQYF; V gene: TRBV12-3/TRBV12-4; J gene: TRBJ2-3
CDR3 protein: CASSLPGKYEQYF; V gene: TRBV28; J gene: TRBJ2-7
CDR3 protein: CSVDLGKDYGYTF; V gene: TRBV29-1; J gene: TRBJ1-2
CDR3 protein: CSAGRTGGIVDTQYF; V gene: TRBV20-1; J gene: TRBJ2-3
CDR3 protein: CASSLGTDNSPLHF; V gene: TRBV19; J gene: TRBJ1-6
CDR3 protein: CASSRYLGPYEQYF; V gene: TRBV7-3; J gene: TRBJ2-7
CDR3 protein: CSATETGGSGNTIYF; V gene: TRBV20-1; J gene: TRBJ1-3
CDR3 protein: CASSSGVNTEAFF; V gene: TRBV7-2; J gene: TRBJ1-1
CDR3 protein: CAWGPGAKNIQYF; V gene: TRBV30; J gene: TRBJ2-4
CDR3 protein: CASTWNTPENTEAFF; V gene: TRBV2; J gene: TRBJ1-1
CDR3 protein: CASRDPGYPGGTEAFF; V gene: TRBV28; J gene: TRBJ1-1
CDR3 protein: CSANEIGTGMRSNQPQHF; V gene: TRBV20-1; J gene: TRBJ1-5
CDR3 protein: CSARVPGDTEAFF; V gene: TRBV20-1; J gene: TRBJ1-1
CDR3 protein: CTSSQDRASARTDTQYF; V gene: TRBV1; J gene: TRBJ2-3
CDR3 protein: CSALPGGLSGANVLTF; V gene: TRBV20-1; J gene: TRBJ2-6
CDR3 protein: CASTGGLNQPQHF; V gene: TRBV6-2/TRBV6-3; J gene: TRBJ1-5
CDR3 protein: CASSRGTGGFYGYTF; V gene: TRBV5-6; J gene: TRBJ1-2
CDR3 protein: CASSSTGGTEAFF; V gene: TRBV6-2/TRBV6-3; J gene: TRBJ1-1
CDR3 protein: CASSLPHSTDTQYF; V gene: TRBV7-2; J gene: TRBJ2-3